Listed below are T cell receptor beta chains from one sample, sequenced in a study of blood T cell repertoires in COVID-19. Some clones are missing from TCRdb's copy, which holds only in-frame ones; the method was immunoSEQ multiplex PCR. This sample has approximately 300,000 clones, with around 89% found just once. The specimen sequenced was peripheral blood. These receptors were collected from a man aged 25-45 years with acute or convalescent COVID-19. Both conserved end residues are part of each CDR3. A D gene is named only where the DNA matches it firmly. Expanded clones get a size class; other rows say once, few or many, or leave the size out.

size,V,D,J,CDR3,DNA
.,TRBV21-1,.,TRBJ2-1,CASSKLGQGPYNEQFF,TGTGCCAGCAGCAAATTGGGACAGGGTCCCTACAATGAGCAGTTCTTC
once,TRBV19,.,TRBJ2-7,CASSTNPLGREQYF,TGTGCCAGTAGTACCAACCCCCTGGGGAGGGAGCAGTACTTC
.,TRBV29-1,TRBD2,TRBJ2-1,CSVETFTSGKRYNEQFF,TGCAGCGTTGAAACCTTTACTAGCGGGAAAAGATACAATGAGCAGTTCTTC
.,TRBV2,TRBD1,TRBJ2-2,CASSRAGGSGELFF,TGTGCCAGCAGTAGGGCAGGGGGCTCCGGGGAGCTGTTTTTT
.,TRBV28,.,TRBJ1-5,CASTQGGSNQPQHF,TGTGCCAGCACCCAAGGCGGAAGCAATCAGCCCCAGCATTTT
.,TRBV28,.,TRBJ1-5,CASSLRPLGQPQHF,TGTGCCAGCAGTTTAAGACCATTGGGCCAGCCCCAGCATTTT
.,TRBV4-1,.,TRBJ1-3,CASSQLSTVYSGNTIYF,TGCGCCAGCAGCCAACTGTCGACAGTCTACTCTGGAAACACCATATATTTT
.,TRBV21-1,.,TRBJ2-7,CASDPSGSYEQYF,TGTGCCAGCGACCCATCAGGCTCCTACGAGCAGTACTTC
.,TRBV10-1,TRBD1,TRBJ1-2,CASSAGTGGYTF,TGCGCCAGCAGTGCCGGGACAGGCGGCTACACCTTC
.,TRBV9,.,TRBJ2-1,CASSVGQGTYNEQFF,TGTGCCAGCAGCGTAGGGCAGGGAACGTACAATGAGCAGTTCTTC
few,TRBV15,.,TRBJ1-6,CATSRDRTPNSPLHF,TGTGCCACCAGCAGAGATCGAACTCCGAATTCACCCCTCCACTTT
once,TRBV5-5,TRBD2,TRBJ2-5,CASSLRTSGPEYQETQYF,TGTGCCAGCAGCTTGAGGACTAGCGGGCCCGAGTACCAAGAGACCCAGTACTTC
.,TRBV28,.,TRBJ1-1,CASSPAMRTEAFF,TGTGCCAGCAGTCCCGCAATGCGCACTGAAGCTTTCTTT
.,TRBV5-1,.,TRBJ2-5,CASSSYSGTTLRETQYF,TGCGCCAGCAGCTCGTATTCCGGGACAACTTTAAGAGAGACCCAGTACTTC
.,TRBV11-2,.,TRBJ1-1,CASSFDTEAFF,TGTGCCAGCAGCTTCGACACTGAAGCTTTCTTT
.,TRBV20-1,.,TRBJ1-1,CSANYDTEAFF,TGCAGTGCTAACTACGACACTGAAGCTTTCTTT
.,TRBV6-1,TRBD1,TRBJ1-1,CASSEVDRANTEAFF,TGTGCCAGCAGTGAAGTTGACAGGGCGAACACTGAAGCTTTCTTT
.,TRBV27,TRBD1,TRBJ2-2,CASSPLQGPGELFF,TGTGCCAGCAGTCCCCTACAGGGGCCCGGGGAGCTGTTTTTT
.,TRBV5-1,.,TRBJ1-6,CASRQHEAGSPLHF,TGCGCCAGCAGACAACACGAGGCGGGTTCACCCCTCCACTTT
.,TRBV7-3,TRBD1,TRBJ2-7,CASSPSPTGVMYEQYF,TGTGCCAGCAGCCCCTCACCGACAGGGGTCATGTACGAGCAGTACTTC
.,TRBV9,TRBD1,TRBJ2-3,CASSARGQGIADTQYF,TGTGCCAGCAGTGCTCGGGGACAGGGTATAGCAGATACGCAGTATTTT
.,TRBV9,.,TRBJ2-1,CASSVETSYNEQFF,TGTGCCAGCAGCGTAGAGACTTCCTACAATGAGCAGTTCTTC
.,TRBV27,.,TRBJ2-3,CASSSYRDTQYF,TGTGCCAGCAGTTCCTATCGAGATACGCAGTATTTT
.,TRBV7-9,.,TRBJ2-1,CASSLQYEQFF,TGTGCCAGCAGCTTACAGTATGAGCAGTTCTTC
.,TRBV19,TRBD2,TRBJ2-7,CASSTSGGFYEQYF,TGTGCCAGTAGTACTAGCGGGGGATTCTACGAGCAGTACTTC
.,TRBV7-8,.,TRBJ1-3,CASSLARGHGNTIYF,TGTGCCAGCAGCTTAGCTAGAGGGCATGGAAACACCATATATTTT
.,TRBV18,.,TRBJ2-1,CASSLSMRRYYNEQFF,TGTGCCAGCTCACTCTCCATGCGGCGGTACTACAATGAGCAGTTCTTC
.,TRBV27,.,TRBJ2-3,CASSFLPSTDTQYF,TGTGCCAGCAGTTTTTTACCTAGCACGGATACGCAGTATTTT
few,TRBV10-1,.,TRBJ1-3,CASSSWAASGNTIYF,TGCGCCAGCAGTTCCTGGGCCGCCTCTGGAAACACCATATATTTT
.,TRBV5-6,TRBD2,TRBJ2-2,CASSSPGLAGVAGELFF,TGTGCCAGCAGTTCCCCCGGACTAGCGGGAGTCGCCGGGGAGCTGTTTTTT
.,TRBV3-1/TRBV3-2,.,TRBJ2-2,CASRQGQLANTGELFF,TGTGCCAGCAGGCAAGGACAGCTGGCGAACACCGGGGAGCTGTTTTTT
.,TRBV6-2/TRBV6-3,.,TRBJ1-5,CASSSTKGAFDQPQHF,TGTGCCAGCAGTTCCACGAAGGGAGCTTTTGATCAGCCCCAGCATTTT
once,TRBV5-4,TRBD2,TRBJ2-1,CASSNKRGAEQFF,TGTGCCAGCAGCAACAAGCGGGGGGCCGAGCAGTTCTTC
few,TRBV28,TRBD1,TRBJ2-2,CASKGDRGNTGELFF,TGTGCCAGCAAAGGGGACAGAGGAAACACCGGGGAGCTGTTTTTT
.,TRBV15,.,TRBJ2-4,CATSRDFRGNIQYF,TGTGCCACCAGCAGAGATTTTAGGGGGAACATTCAGTACTTC
.,TRBV7-3,TRBD1,TRBJ2-7,CASSPWTGWYEQYF,TGTGCCAGCAGCCCCTGGACAGGGTGGTACGAGCAGTACTTC
.,TRBV6-5,TRBD2,TRBJ2-1,CASSMTSGRYNEQFF,TGTGCCAGCAGTATGACTAGCGGGCGATACAATGAGCAGTTCTTC
.,TRBV28,TRBD1,TRBJ1-6,CASSDGTGYRNSPLHF,TGTGCCAGCAGTGACGGGACAGGGTATCGTAATTCACCCCTCCACTTT
.,TRBV5-8,TRBD1,TRBJ2-3,CASSSRTGATDTQYF,TGTGCCAGCAGCAGCAGGACAGGGGCAACAGATACGCAGTATTTT
.,TRBV11-2,TRBD1,TRBJ2-7,CASRPGTGKEQYF,TGTGCCAGCAGACCCGGGACAGGGAAAGAGCAGTACTTC
.,TRBV5-1,TRBD2,TRBJ2-3,CASSFQRGGRDTQYF,TGCGCCAGCAGCTTTCAGCGGGGGGGTCGAGATACGCAGTATTTT
few,TRBV11-2,.,TRBJ2-2,CASSLKGGGTGELFF,TGTGCCAGCAGCTTAAAGGGCGGAGGGACCGGGGAGCTGTTTTTT
.,TRBV27,.,TRBJ2-7,CASSPGLGQYF,TGTGCCAGCAGTCCGGGACTGGGGCAGTACTTC
.,TRBV28,.,TRBJ2-2,CASRQTNTGELFF,TGTGCCAGCAGACAGACAAACACCGGGGAGCTGTTTTTT
once,TRBV19,.,TRBJ2-7,CASSSLHRDWAEQYF,TGTGCCAGTAGCAGCCTCCACCGGGACTGGGCGGAGCAGTACTTC
.,TRBV9,.,TRBJ2-5,CASSVGIGGAQETQYF,TGTGCCAGCAGCGTAGGGATAGGGGGGGCCCAAGAGACCCAGTACTTC
.,TRBV28,TRBD1,TRBJ1-1,CATWDRGITEAFF,TGTGCCACATGGGACAGGGGAATCACTGAAGCTTTCTTT
.,TRBV19,.,TRBJ2-4,CASSLARTLMAKNIQYF,TGTGCCAGTAGCTTAGCCAGAACCCTGATGGCCAAAAACATTCAGTACTTC
.,TRBV7-7,.,TRBJ2-1,CASSPGANPRNEQFF,TGTGCTAGCAGCCCGGGAGCCAACCCCCGCAATGAGCAGTTCTTC
.,TRBV5-1,TRBD1,TRBJ1-1,CASSLGGQAEAFF,TGCGCCAGCAGCCTAGGAGGACAGGCTGAAGCTTTCTTT
.,TRBV7-2,TRBD1,TRBJ2-7,CASSLRGQHSYEQYF,TGTGCCAGCAGCTTAAGGGGGCAACATTCCTACGAGCAGTACTTC
.,TRBV6-5,TRBD2,TRBJ2-3,CASSFSGRVTDTQYF,TGTGCCAGCAGCTTCAGCGGGAGGGTTACAGATACGCAGTATTTT
.,TRBV25-1,TRBD2,TRBJ2-1,CASSEPGTTNEQFF,TGTGCCAGCAGTGAACCTGGGACTACTAATGAGCAGTTCTTC
.,TRBV12-3/TRBV12-4,.,TRBJ2-3,CASSSRTDTQYF,TGTGCCAGCAGTTCGAGGACAGATACGCAGTATTTT
.,TRBV5-1,TRBD2,TRBJ2-7,CASSLTSGSYEQYF,TGCGCCAGCAGCCTGACTAGCGGGAGCTACGAGCAGTACTTC
once,TRBV7-9,TRBD2,TRBJ2-1,CASSFGAGGLNEQFF,TGTGCCAGCAGCTTTGGAGCGGGGGGGTTGAATGAGCAGTTCTTC
.,TRBV19,TRBD1,TRBJ1-1,CASSILDREAFF,TGTGCCAGTAGTATCTTGGACAGGGAAGCTTTCTTT
.,TRBV7-9,.,TRBJ1-2,CASSLDVDRIHGYTF,TGTGCCAGCAGCTTAGACGTAGACAGGATCCATGGCTACACCTTC
.,TRBV19,.,TRBJ2-3,CASSIVAATDTQYF,TGTGCCAGTAGTATAGTCGCGGCCACAGATACGCAGTATTTT
few,TRBV6-6,TRBD1,TRBJ1-5,CASRQGDQPQHF,TGTGCCAGCAGGCAGGGGGATCAGCCCCAGCATTTT